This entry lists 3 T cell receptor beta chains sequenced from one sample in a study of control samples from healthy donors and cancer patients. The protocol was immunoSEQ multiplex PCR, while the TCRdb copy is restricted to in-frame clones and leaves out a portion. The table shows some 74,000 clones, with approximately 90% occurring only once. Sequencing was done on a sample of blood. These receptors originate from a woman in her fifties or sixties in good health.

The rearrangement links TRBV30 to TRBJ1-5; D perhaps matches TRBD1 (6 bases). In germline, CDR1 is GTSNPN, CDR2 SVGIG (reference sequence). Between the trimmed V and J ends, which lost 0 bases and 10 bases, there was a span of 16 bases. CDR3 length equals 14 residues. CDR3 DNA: TGTGCCTGGAGTGTAGGACAGCCGCCAAATCCCCAGCATTTT. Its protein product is CAWSVGQPPNPQHF.

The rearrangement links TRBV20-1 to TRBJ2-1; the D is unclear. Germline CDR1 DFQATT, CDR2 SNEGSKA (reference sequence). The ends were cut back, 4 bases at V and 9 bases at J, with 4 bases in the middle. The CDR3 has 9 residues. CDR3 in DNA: TGCAGTGCTACTGGTGAGCAGTTCTTC. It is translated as CSATGEQFF.

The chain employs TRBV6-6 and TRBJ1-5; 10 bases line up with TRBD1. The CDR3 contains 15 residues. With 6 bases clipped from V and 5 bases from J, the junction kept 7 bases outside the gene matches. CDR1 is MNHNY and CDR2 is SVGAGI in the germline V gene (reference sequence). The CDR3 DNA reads TGTGCCAGCAGCGACACCGGGACAGGGGATCAGCCCCAGCATTTT. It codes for CASSDTGTGDQPQHF.